The 32 T cell receptor beta chains listed next were all sequenced from one sample in a study of blood T cell repertoires in COVID-19. The assay was immunoSEQ multiplex PCR, and TCRdb's table has in-frame clones only and misses some. The data contain about 200,000 clones, 82% of them singletons. Material for sequencing was PBMCs or T cells enriched from blood (not recorded which). Source of these receptors: a man aged 35 to 55 who had recovered from COVID-19.

The V gene is TRBV6-2 or TRBV6-3, the J gene TRBJ2-7; D might be TRBD1 (6 bases). CDR1 is MNHEY, CDR2 SVGEGT, per germline. The CDR3 sequence is 12 residues long. The germline V and J ends were trimmed by 3 bases and 8 bases, with 11 bases remaining between them. The CDR3 nucleotides read TGTGCCAGCAGTTATATGGGACAAAAGCAGTACGTC. Translation gives CASSYMGQKQYV.

CDR3 region: CASSPRTGNSPLHF. CDR3 bases: TGTGCCAGCAGCCCTCGGACAGGGAATTCACCCCTCCACTTT. The chain has TRBV4-2 and TRBJ1-6; 8 nucleotides align to TRBD1. Trimming cost V 4 bases and J 7 bases; bases outside gene matches: 3. CDR1 LGHNA and CDR2 YNFKEQ come from the germline V gene. CDR3 length equals 14 residues.

The chain carries TRBV25-1 and TRBJ2-7; a possible D gene is TRBD2 (5 bases). With 8 bases removed from V and 5 bases from J, the gap between germline ends came to 13 bases. This CDR3 has 12 residues. The germline V gene has CDR1 MGHDK and CDR2 SYGVNS. The CDR3: CASGPGFHEQYF. For the CDR3, the DNA is TGTGCCAGCGGGCCGGGGTTCCACGAGCAGTACTTC.

This chain connects TRBV2 to TRBJ2-2; D ambiguous. V was shortened by 7 bases and J by 6 bases, with 12 bases between the two germline ends. Per the germline V gene, CDR1 is SNHLY and CDR2 is FYNNEI. The CDR3 has 13 residues. The chain's CDR3 is CASTQLWAGELFF. The CDR3, as DNA: TGTGCCAGCACACAGCTCTGGGCCGGGGAGCTGTTTTTT. Combining the CDR3 with reference TRBV2 and TRBJ2-2 gives the whole variable domain EPEVTQTPSHQVTQMGQEVILRCVPISNHLYFYWYRQILGQKVEFLVSFYNNEISEKSEIFDDQFSVERPDGSNFTLKIRSTKLEDSAMYFCASTQLWAGELFFGEGSRLTVL.

The chain carries TRBV5-1 and TRBJ2-3; no reliable D call. CDR1 SGHRS and CDR2 YFSETQ come from the germline V gene. The CDR3 totals 15 residues. V was shortened by 3 bases and J by 2 bases, with 13 bases between the two germline ends. Here the CDR3 reads CASSSSNTITDTQYF. The CDR3 coding sequence is TGCGCCAGCAGCTCCTCAAACACGATCACAGATACGCAGTATTTT.

The chain combines TRBV19 with TRBJ2-1, with TRBD2 matching 11 bases. Trimming removed 3 bases from V and 7 bases from J; junction bases left unmatched: 8. The length of the CDR3 is 16 residues. CDR1 LNHDA and CDR2 SQIVND come from the germline V gene (reference sequence). The CDR3 loop is CASSISLAGVWNEQFF. As DNA, the CDR3 is TGTGCCAGTAGTATTTCACTAGCGGGAGTTTGGAATGAGCAGTTCTTC.

The J gene is TRBJ1-2, the V gene TRBV10-1, with 9 bases aligning to TRBD1. The ends lost 8 bases at V and 9 bases at J; junction bases unmatched: 19. Germline CDR1 WNHNN, CDR2 SYGVQD (reference sequence). This CDR3 spans 16 amino acids. The CDR3 nucleotides are TGCGCCAGCCCAACACCTACCGGGACAGGGAGGATTAGCTACACCTTC. The encoded protein is CASPTPTGTGRISYTF.

The rearrangement uses TRBV19 and TRBJ2-7; D is unclear. CDR3 length: 13 residues. The V gene lost 5 bases and the J gene lost 6 bases, with 14 bases spanning the gap. The germline V gene encodes CDR1 LNHDA and CDR2 SQIVND (reference sequence). The CDR3 here is CASSSSITGEQYV. CDR3 bases: TGTGCCAGTAGTTCAAGTATTACGGGCGAGCAGTACGTC.

The V call is TRBV30, the J call TRBJ2-1; 12 nucleotides agree with TRBD2. Per germline, CDR1 GTSNPN and CDR2 SVGIG (reference sequence). Unmatched junction bases numbered 22, after V lost 0 bases and J lost 4 bases. The CDR3 runs 22 residues. CDR3 in amino acids: CAWSVLTLGLAGGHHPYNEQFF. The CDR3 DNA follows: TGTGCCTGGAGTGTACTGACCCTGGGGCTAGCGGGAGGGCACCACCCTTACAATGAGCAGTTCTTC.

CDR3 coding DNA: TGTGCCAGCAGCTTAACGCAGGGGACGACTGAAGCTTTCTTT. It specifies CASSLTQGTTEAFF. The V call is TRBV7-9, the J call TRBJ1-1; D might be TRBD1 (6 bases). The CDR3 contains 14 residues. Germline V lookup: CDR1 SEHNR, CDR2 FQNEAQ (reference sequence). V was shortened by 2 bases and J by 5 bases, with 12 bases between the two germline ends.

The CDR3 region has the DNA TGTGCCTGGAGTGACAGGGTGTATAGCAATCAGCCCCAGCATTTT. This codes for CAWSDRVYSNQPQHF. The chain couples TRBV30 to TRBJ1-5, with D tentatively TRBD1 (6 bases). The CDR3 has 15 amino acids. Looked up from germline, CDR1 is GTSNPN and CDR2 is SVGIG (reference sequence). The V and J ends lost 1 base and 0 bases respectively, with 10 bases between them.

V usage is TRBV7-9 and J usage is TRBJ2-5; 7 bases are shared with TRBD1. This CDR3 region has 14 residues. Per the germline V gene, CDR1 is SEHNR and CDR2 is FQNEAQ (reference sequence). J gave up 1 base and V 6 bases, and 5 bases lay outside the gene matches. The CDR3 protein is CASSPTGVQETQYF. CDR3 nucleotides: TGTGCCAGCAGTCCAACAGGGGTCCAAGAGACCCAGTACTTC.

This clone was observed once. The chain has TRBV2 and TRBJ1-6; 7 bases fit TRBD1. CDR1 SNHLY and CDR2 FYNNEI come from the germline V gene. There are 15 residues in the CDR3. Trimming cost V 7 bases and J 9 bases; bases outside gene matches: 12. CDR3 region: CASIGAGTVASPLHF. CDR3 coding DNA: TGTGCCAGCATCGGAGCTGGGACAGTGGCTTCACCCCTCCACTTT.

This clone occurred once. CDR3 sequence reads: CSANDRQVLNTEAFF. DNA for the CDR3: TGCAGTGCTAATGACCGACAGGTCCTGAACACTGAAGCTTTCTTT. The J gene is TRBJ1-1, the V gene TRBV20-1; D possibly corresponds to TRBD1 (6 bases). This CDR3 is built from 15 residues. Deletions cut 4 bases from V and 0 bases from J, with 15 bases between. The germline gives CDR1 DFQATT, CDR2 SNEGSKA (reference sequence).

With respect to this clone: This same CDR3 is encoded by further DNA sequences in the sample. This chain uses TRBV6-2 or TRBV6-3 with TRBJ1-1; D may be TRBD1 (5 bases). Germline V CDR1 and CDR2: MNHEY, SVGEGT. Trimming cost V 2 bases and J 2 bases, with 9 bases left between them. CDR3 length equals 14 residues. CDR3: CASSYDRGNTEAFF. In DNA form, the CDR3 reads TGTGCCAGCAGTTACGACAGAGGAAACACTGAAGCTTTCTTT.

CDR3 in amino acids: CASSPGRMGNNEQFF. CDR3 in DNA: TGTGCCAGCTCACCGGGGAGGATGGGGAACAATGAGCAGTTCTTC. The rearrangement links TRBV18 to TRBJ2-1, with D maybe TRBD2 (6 bases). The CDR3 sequence is 15 residues long. Germline V lookup: CDR1 KGHSH, CDR2 LQKENI. Trimming left V 3 bases short and J 5 bases short, with 14 bases between.

CDR3 in amino acids: CASSPYRQISYNEQFF. The CDR3 region has the DNA TGTGCCAGCAGCCCCTACAGGCAGATCTCCTACAATGAGCAGTTCTTC. The rearrangement joins TRBV7-3 to TRBJ2-1; maybe TRBD1 (5 bases). Between the trimmed V and J ends, which lost 5 bases and 0 bases, there was a span of 14 bases. CDR3 length equals 16 residues. Germline CDR1 reads SGHTA; CDR2 reads FQGTGA.

The chain combines TRBV25-1 with TRBJ1-4; 9 nucleotides line up with TRBD1. Germline V gene lookup returns CDR1 MGHDK and CDR2 SYGVNS. The CDR3 covers 14 residues. V lost 6 bases to trimming and J lost 5 bases; unmatched junction nucleotides: 4. The CDR3 reads CASSRGTGNEKLFF. The CDR3 bases are TGTGCCAGCAGCCGAGGGACAGGGAATGAAAAACTGTTTTTT.

This chain joins TRBV6-5 and TRBJ2-7; weak D call: TRBD1 (6 bases). Germline CDR1 is MNHEY and CDR2 is SVGAGI. This CDR3 comprises 14 residues. V was trimmed by 4 bases and J by 3 bases, leaving 13 bases between them. Here the CDR3 reads CASSSVQGLYEQYF. CDR3 in DNA: TGTGCCAGCAGTTCGGTACAGGGCCTCTACGAGCAGTACTTC.

This chain joins TRBV15 and TRBJ1-2, with 7 nucleotides matching TRBD1. The germline V gene has CDR1 LNHNV and CDR2 YYDKDF (reference sequence). The CDR3 has 14 residues. The trim removed 5 bases at V and 4 bases at J, leaving 7 bases unmatched. The CDR3 bases are TGTGCCACCAGCCAGCGGGAGGGGGCCTATGGCTACACCTTC. Translation: CATSQREGAYGYTF.

J is TRBJ2-7 and V is TRBV7-9; maybe TRBD1 (5 bases). In germline, CDR1 is SEHNR, CDR2 FQNEAQ (reference sequence). Trimming removed 5 bases at V and 7 bases at J, with 18 bases between. The CDR3 spans 14 residues. The CDR3 loop reads CASSPRLGAGEQYF. CDR3 in DNA: TGTGCCAGCAGCCCGAGATTAGGGGCTGGAGAGCAGTACTTC. The variable domain in full, with the rest retrieved from reference TRBV7-9 and TRBJ2-7, is DTGVSQNPRHKITKRGQNVTFRCDPISEHNRLYWYRQTLGQGPEFLTYFQNEAQLEKSRLLSDRFSAERPKGSFSTLEIQRTEQGDSAMYLCASSPRLGAGEQYFGPGTRLTVT.

The chain combines TRBV25-1 with TRBJ1-3; tentative D call: TRBD1 (5 bases). This CDR3 spans 15 amino acids. Per germline, CDR1 MGHDK and CDR2 SYGVNS. With 6 bases removed from V and 0 bases from J, the gap between germline ends came to 12 bases. The CDR3 is CASRETGISGNTIYF. CDR3 in DNA: TGTGCCAGCAGAGAAACAGGCATCTCTGGAAACACCATATATTTT. The variable domain in full, completed from reference TRBV25-1 and TRBJ1-3, reads EADIYQTPRYLVIGTGKKITLECSQTMGHDKMYWYQQDPGMELHLIHYSYGVNSTEKGDLSSESTVSRIRTEHFPLTLESARPSHTSQYLCASRETGISGNTIYFGEGSWLTVV.

The chain joins TRBV7-9 to TRBJ1-4; perhaps TRBD1 as D (6 bases). The ends were cut back, 5 bases at V and 7 bases at J, with 17 bases in the middle. The CDR3 has 15 residues. Per the germline V gene, CDR1 is SEHNR and CDR2 is FQNEAQ (reference sequence). For the CDR3, the DNA is TGTGCCAGCAGCGTCCGACAGGAAGGGGGTGAAAAACTGTTTTTT. Its protein product is CASSVRQEGGEKLFF.

This clone was detected once. V gene TRBV28 combines with J gene TRBJ2-7, with D possibly TRBD1 on 6 matching bases. The V and J ends lost 6 bases and 0 bases respectively, with 15 bases between them. Germline V CDR1 and CDR2: MDHEN, SYDVKM. The CDR3 consists of 15 residues. CDR3 protein: CASRPPGQPSYEQYF. CDR3 coding DNA: TGTGCCAGCAGACCCCCCGGACAGCCCTCCTACGAGCAGTACTTC.

The chain couples TRBV5-6 to TRBJ2-3, with 8 bases lining up with TRBD2. V shed 7 bases, J shed 1 base, and the junction held 5 bases outside the gene matches. CDR1 and CDR2 (germline): SGHDT, YYEEEE. The CDR3 spans 14 residues. CDR3 DNA sequence: TGTGCCAGCGGCGATAGCGGGGGCACAGATACGCAGTATTTT. Amino acids: CASGDSGGTDTQYF.

The chain links TRBV28 to TRBJ1-1; D is ambiguous. The CDR3 covers 14 residues. V lost 3 bases and J 0 bases, leaving 8 bases between the germline ends. Germline V gene lookup returns CDR1 MDHEN and CDR2 SYDVKM. The CDR3 spells CASSLNRMNTEAFF. The DNA for the CDR3 is TGTGCCAGCAGTTTGAACAGAATGAACACTGAAGCTTTCTTT.

The chain combines TRBV7-3 with TRBJ2-7; D is perhaps TRBD1 (6 bases). This CDR3 has 14 residues. V dropped 2 bases and J dropped 1 base, with 9 bases sitting between them. CDR1 is SGHTA, CDR2 FQGTGA, per germline. CDR3 DNA: TGTGCCAGCAGCTTACAGGGGAATTCCTACGAGCAGTACTTC. Protein sequence: CASSLQGNSYEQYF. Drawing the rest from reference TRBV7-3 and TRBJ2-7, the complete variable domain is GAGVSQTPSNKVTEKGKYVELRCDPISGHTALYWYRQSLGQGPEFLIYFQGTGAADDSGLPNDRFFAVRPEGSVSTLKIQRTERGDSAVYLCASSLQGNSYEQYFGPGTRLTVT.

The chain carries TRBV10-3 and TRBJ2-7; maybe TRBD1 (5 bases). The CDR3 is made up of 12 amino acids. The V gene's germline CDR1 is ENHRY and CDR2 SYGVKD. V shed 6 bases and J shed 6 bases, with 12 bases lying between them. The CDR3 protein is CAISQGTGEQYV. DNA for the CDR3: TGTGCCATCAGCCAGGGTACGGGCGAGCAGTACGTC.

V gene TRBV19 combines with J gene TRBJ1-2, with TRBD1 identical over 10 bases. The germline gives CDR1 LNHDA, CDR2 SQIVND (reference sequence). The CDR3 runs to 14 residues. The V segment lost 5 bases and the J segment 4 bases; nucleotides outside the gene matches: 4. The CDR3: CASSVGTGAYGYTF. The CDR3 DNA reads TGTGCCAGTAGTGTGGGGACAGGGGCCTATGGCTACACCTTC.

The table lists this clone with a count of one. The genes are TRBV7-2 and TRBJ2-2; D perhaps matches TRBD1 (7 bases). The V gene's germline CDR1 is SGHTA and CDR2 FQGNSA. The CDR3 has 16 amino acids. V gave up 1 base and J gave up 5 bases, with 14 bases separating them. The CDR3 reads CASSLGAGGRTGELFF. The CDR3 coding sequence is TGTGCCAGCAGCTTAGGGGCAGGGGGGAGGACCGGGGAGCTGTTTTTT.

This clone was seen many times. This chain links TRBV20-1 with TRBJ1-5, with 8 nucleotides matching TRBD1. Germline CDR1 reads DFQATT; CDR2 reads SNEGSKA (reference sequence). With 3 bases clipped from V and 6 bases from J, the junction kept 7 bases outside the gene matches. The CDR3 totals 14 residues. The CDR3 DNA is TGCAGTGCTAGTTCCAGGGGGCGGGGTCAGCCCCAGCATTTT. Residues: CSASSRGRGQPQHF.

The rearrangement uses TRBV7-9 and TRBJ2-1; 8 bases line up with TRBD2. CDR1 and CDR2 (germline): SEHNR, FQNEAQ (reference sequence). CDR3 length equals 13 residues. V lost 5 bases and J lost 6; bases outside the gene matches: 3. The CDR3 DNA follows: TGTGCCAGCAGCCCGGGACTAGTCAATGAGCAGTTCTTC. It translates to CASSPGLVNEQFF.